This T cell receptor (beta chain) was profiled in a study of T-cell reconstitution after alpha-beta-depleted transplantation in children. Whole-study findings and limits: A year post-transplant, T-cell counts and diversity derived mostly from newly produced T cells. Surviving recipient cells, namely T cells and thymic progenitors, were the source of high day-60 TCRbeta diversity in some patients. At around two months after transplant, the alpha-beta T cells were reportedly derived from several hundred expanded clones that came from non-depleted graft cells.

This clonotype was counted only a few times. The antigen remains unidentified. Germline V CDR1 and CDR2: MNHEY, SVGAGI. Trimming took 4 bases from V and 4 from J, leaving 19 bases between them. CDR3 size: 16 residues. The TCRbeta library incorporated unique molecular identifiers. TCRdb recomputed calls from the PCR reads with MiXCR, one row per CDR3 protein. There are approximately 520,000 distinct CDR3 sequences in the sample; 11% occur only once, and 13% to 15% lies in the top ten. The chain carries TRBV6-5 and TRBJ2-5, with D possibly being TRBD2 (5 bases). This TCR was recovered from a female patient aged 2-15 years who had a stem cell transplant for aplastic anemia, so the T cells may come from the graft donor. The sample consisted of PBMCs, mostly from graft donor cells, taken 180 days after TCRalphabeta/CD19-depleted stem cell transplant. The DNA for the CDR3 is TGTGCCAGCAGTTTCTACGGGGTCCCCGGGATAGAGACCCAGTACTTC. Translated: CASSFYGVPGIETQYF.